This is a list of T cell receptor beta chains from one sample in a study of T cell repertoires in ileal Crohn's disease. Generated by immunoSEQ multiplex PCR, the TCRdb table keeps only in-frame clones and is missing some. The sample shows some 13,000 clones, roughly 80% of them seen only once. The specimen sequenced was ileal tissue. These receptors were collected from an adult with Crohn's disease. Both conserved end residues are part of each CDR3. The D gene is left open where the match is weak. The size of a clone is reported for some rows only, either as once, few or many, or as a class for expanded clones.

V: TRBV7-2
D: TRBD1
J: TRBJ1-5
size: .
DNA: TGTGCCAGCAGCTTTGGGACAGCAGCCTCGGGTCAGCCCCAGCATTTT
CDR3: CASSFGTAASGQPQHF

V: TRBV30
D: .
J: TRBJ2-7
size: few
DNA: TGTGCCTGGAGTGTATTAGGAGGGTTCGAGCAGTACTTC
CDR3: CAWSVLGGFEQYF

V: TRBV7-8
D: TRBD2
J: TRBJ2-5
size: .
DNA: TGTGCCAGCAGCTTAGGGATTAGCGGGAGCCTCCAAGAGACCCAGTACTTC
CDR3: CASSLGISGSLQETQYF

V: TRBV2
D: TRBD1
J: TRBJ1-5
size: .
DNA: TGTGCCAGTAGCGGGACAGGGGGAATTCAGCCCCAGCATTTT
CDR3: CASSGTGGIQPQHF

V: TRBV7-2
D: .
J: TRBJ1-2
size: .
DNA: TGTGCCAGCAGCTTAGCCATAGACAGGCCCGGGCCCTATGGCTACACCTTC
CDR3: CASSLAIDRPGPYGYTF

V: TRBV7-8
D: .
J: TRBJ1-5
size: .
DNA: TGTGCCAGCAGCCGCACTCTAGGCAATCAGCCCCAGCATTTT
CDR3: CASSRTLGNQPQHF

V: TRBV30
D: TRBD1
J: TRBJ1-5
size: .
DNA: TGTGCCTGGAGTTTTGTAGGGGGCCAGCCCCAGCATTTT
CDR3: CAWSFVGGQPQHF

V: TRBV6-1
D: TRBD2
J: TRBJ2-7
size: .
DNA: TGTGCCAGCAGTGAAACTCCGGCGGGAGTCTTCGAATACGAGCAGTACTTC
CDR3: CASSETPAGVFEYEQYF

V: TRBV11-2
D: .
J: TRBJ1-2
size: .
DNA: TGTGCCAGCAGCCAGGACAGCACCTTTTATGGCTACACCTTC
CDR3: CASSQDSTFYGYTF

V: TRBV7-2
D: .
J: TRBJ2-5
size: .
DNA: TGTGCCAGCAACTATCGCCCCCGGGAGACCCAGTACTTC
CDR3: CASNYRPRETQYF

V: TRBV7-3
D: TRBD1
J: TRBJ2-2
size: .
DNA: TGTGCCAGCAGCCGACAGGGGAGCATCGGGGAGCTGTTTTTT
CDR3: CASSRQGSIGELFF

V: TRBV2
D: .
J: TRBJ1-6
size: .
DNA: TGTGCCAGCACAGGGGAAAGGAATTCACCCCTCCACTTT
CDR3: CASTGERNSPLHF

V: TRBV5-1
D: TRBD1
J: TRBJ2-7
size: .
DNA: TGCGCCAGCAGCTTGGTTGGGCGGGACAGGGGGTCTTTTTTCTTCTACGAGCAGTACTTC
CDR3: CASSLVGRDRGSFFFYEQYF

V: TRBV10-3
D: TRBD2
J: TRBJ2-7
size: .
DNA: TGTGCCATCAGCTCCGGGACTAGCGTCACCTACGAGCAGTACTTC
CDR3: CAISSGTSVTYEQYF

V: TRBV7-9
D: .
J: TRBJ2-1
size: .
DNA: TGTGCCAGCGGTCTGTATGGAGGGGGCGGGGGGAATGAGCAGTTCTTC
CDR3: CASGLYGGGGGNEQFF

V: TRBV5-1
D: TRBD2
J: TRBJ2-2
size: .
DNA: TGCGCCAGCAGCTTGAGCGGGGGGATCACCGGGGAGCTGTTTTTT
CDR3: CASSLSGGITGELFF

V: TRBV2
D: .
J: TRBJ1-2
size: .
DNA: TGTGCCAGCAGGGGGGGGGAACCTAACTATGGCTACACCTTC
CDR3: CASRGGEPNYGYTF

V: TRBV28
D: .
J: TRBJ1-1
size: .
DNA: TGTGCCAGCAGTTTTTCCAGAAGTGACACTGAAGCTTTCTTT
CDR3: CASSFSRSDTEAFF

V: TRBV28
D: .
J: TRBJ2-7
size: .
DNA: TGTGCCAGCAGTTTCCCTCCGCAGGGGAAGACCTACGAGCAGTACTTC
CDR3: CASSFPPQGKTYEQYF

V: TRBV5-4
D: TRBD1
J: TRBJ1-1
size: .
DNA: TGTGCCAGCAGCCAGGGGGCAGGGGGCGCGGTCACTGAAGCTTTCTTT
CDR3: CASSQGAGGAVTEAFF

V: TRBV10-2
D: TRBD1
J: TRBJ2-7
size: .
DNA: TGCGCCAGCAGTTCCGGGACAGAGACCTACGAGCAGTACTTC
CDR3: CASSSGTETYEQYF

V: TRBV30
D: .
J: TRBJ2-7
size: .
DNA: TGTGCCTGGAGTGTACAGGGAGGGTCCTACGAGCAGTACTTC
CDR3: CAWSVQGGSYEQYF

V: TRBV6-1
D: .
J: TRBJ1-5
size: once
DNA: TGTGCCAGCAGCCCTAGGGAGGTTAGCAATCAGCCCCAGCATTTT
CDR3: CASSPREVSNQPQHF

V: TRBV14
D: TRBD1
J: TRBJ2-7
size: once
DNA: TGTGCCAGCAGCCCTGTTATAGGGACAGGGGGTACCCAGTACTTC
CDR3: CASSPVIGTGGTQYF

V: TRBV2
D: TRBD1
J: TRBJ1-1
size: .
DNA: TGTGCCAGCAGTGTACCACAGGGGCAGAACACTGAAGCTTTCTTT
CDR3: CASSVPQGQNTEAFF

V: TRBV4-2
D: .
J: TRBJ2-2
size: once
DNA: TGTGCCAGCAGCCAAGACCAAGGACTCGGGGAGCTGTTTTTT
CDR3: CASSQDQGLGELFF